This T cell receptor beta chain originates from a study of PD-L1 blockade in urothelial cancer. Profiled with immunoSEQ multiplex PCR; TCRdb holds only in-frame clones, not every one. The table includes about 88,000 clones, 90% to 95% detected once. J lost 2 bases, V lost 2 bases, and 8 bases had no gene match. CDR1 and CDR2 (germline): SGHRS, YFSETQ. This CDR3 contains 16 residues. This chain links TRBV5-1 with TRBJ2-3; 7 nucleotides align to TRBD1. The clonotype was recovered from a man aged 55 to 70 with urothelial cancer. This sample comprised PBMCs, obtained around atezolizumab (anti-PD-L1) treatment. CDR3 in amino acids: CASSFRQGEVTDTQYF. CDR3 in DNA: TGCGCCAGCAGCTTCCGACAGGGAGAGGTCACAGATACGCAGTATTTT.